Listed below are T cell receptor beta chains from one sample, sequenced in a study of blood T cell repertoires in COVID-19. The assay was immunoSEQ multiplex PCR, and TCRdb's table has in-frame clones only and misses some. The top ten hold roughly 3.5% of the sample, which has about 160,000 clones, about four fifths seen once. Sample: PBMCs or T cells enriched from blood (not recorded which). These receptors all stem from a woman aged 60 to 75 who had recovered from COVID-19. Each CDR3 is given with its conserved first and last residue. D genes are given only for firm matches. Size tells how often a clone was seen (once, few, many) or the class of an expanded clone, and some rows leave it out.

d_gene	j_gene	abundance	v_gene	CDR3nt	CDR3aa
NA	TRBJ1-1	NA	TRBV30	TGTGCCTGGAGCCGGGAGGGAATCACTGAAGCTTTCTTT	CAWSREGITEAFF
NA	TRBJ2-5	NA	TRBV7-8	TGTGCCAGCAGCTTAGACCGAGCGGCCCAGTACTTC	CASSLDRAAQYF
TRBD1	TRBJ1-1	NA	TRBV11-2	TGTGCCAGCAGCTCTGGGACAGGGGCGGCCACTGAAGCTTTCTTT	CASSSGTGAATEAFF
NA	TRBJ1-2	NA	TRBV27	TGTGCCAGCAGTTTATGGGCAGGGAATGAAGATGGCTACACCTTC	CASSLWAGNEDGYTF
TRBD1	TRBJ1-2	once	TRBV30	TGTGCCTGGAGTGTTGGACAGGGATATGGCTACACCTTC	CAWSVGQGYGYTF
NA	TRBJ1-1	NA	TRBV7-8	TGTGCCAGCAGTAAGACTCAGAGGGACACTGAAGCTTTCTTT	CASSKTQRDTEAFF
NA	TRBJ1-5	NA	TRBV6-5	TGTGCCAGCAGTTACGACATCAATCAGCCCCAGCATTTT	CASSYDINQPQHF
NA	TRBJ2-7	NA	TRBV2	TGTGCCAGCAGTGGAGGAGGGGTGGGTTACGAGCAGTACTTC	CASSGGGVGYEQYF
TRBD1	TRBJ1-3	NA	TRBV3-1/TRBV3-2	TGTGCCAGCAGCCAACCCGGGACAGGGGGCGGAAACACCATATATTTT	CASSQPGTGGGNTIYF
NA	TRBJ2-1	NA	TRBV7-3	TGTGCCAGCAGCCTCGGGAATGAGCAGTTCTTC	CASSLGNEQFF
TRBD1	TRBJ2-3	NA	TRBV4-1	TGCGCCAGCAGCCAAGGACCGGACAGGGGCAATACGCAGTATTTT	CASSQGPDRGNTQYF
NA	TRBJ1-1	NA	TRBV19	TGTGCCAGTAGGGGACACCTCATGAACACTGAAGCTTTCTTT	CASRGHLMNTEAFF
NA	TRBJ1-6	NA	TRBV30	TGTGCCTGGAATCCGGGCTATAATTCACCCCTCCACTTT	CAWNPGYNSPLHF